The 18 T cell receptor beta chains listed next were all sequenced from one sample in a study of beta chain features in type 1 diabetes. The entirety of the isolated RNA underwent reverse transcription, so expressed TCRB transcripts were sequenced. TCRdb's copy holds only in-frame clones and misses some; the assay was immunoSEQ multiplex PCR. This repertoire shows about half a million clones, roughly 11% found once; its top ten account for over 0.035%. Material: naive CD4+ T cells from blood. These receptors were obtained from a woman aged 18-29 years in good health.

The chain uses TRBV29-1 and TRBJ1-2; D not certain. Germline V lookup: CDR1 SQVTM, CDR2 ANQGSEA. Trimming cost V 6 bases and J 2 bases, with 19 bases left between them. This CDR3 is built from 15 residues. This CDR3 reads CSVAGSTLRNYGYTF. The CDR3 DNA is TGCAGCGTAGCCGGCTCCACCCTGCGAAACTATGGCTACACCTTC. The full variable domain, completed using reference TRBV29-1 and TRBJ1-2, is SAVISQKPSRDICQRGTSLTIQCQVDSQVTMMFWYRQQPGQSLTLIATANQGSEATYESGFVIDKFPISRPNLTFSTLTVSNMSPEDSSIYLCSVAGSTLRNYGYTFGSGTRLTVV.

This clone appeared a few times. The chain carries TRBV29-1 and TRBJ2-5, with TRBD1 matching over 10 bases. Germline lookup yields CDR1 SQVTM and CDR2 ANQGSEA. The ends lost 6 bases at V and 5 bases at J; junction bases unmatched: 9. There are 14 residues in the CDR3. CDR3: CSVASTGGRETQYF. The CDR3 nucleotides are TGCAGCGTAGCATCGACAGGGGGCCGGGAGACCCAGTACTTC.

This clone was counted between two and nine times. The J gene is TRBJ1-2, the V gene TRBV9; TRBD1 might be the D (5 bases). Germline V gene sequence: CDR1 SGDLS, CDR2 YYNGEE. The V end lost 0 bases, the J end lost 3 bases, and 21 bases lay between the germline ends. The CDR3 length is 18 residues. The CDR3 nucleotides read TGTGCCAGCAGCGTAGATGGCGGACTCATAGGAGGGGACTATGGCTACACCTTC. This gives the protein CASSVDGGLIGGDYGYTF.

The chain is built from TRBV11-2 and TRBJ1-3, with TRBD1 as a possible D gene (6 bases). This CDR3 comprises 14 residues. V lost 5 bases and J 4 bases, leaving 12 bases between the germline ends. Per germline, CDR1 SGHAT and CDR2 FQNNGV. This CDR3 is CASSPNRAGNTIYF. CDR3 coding DNA: TGTGCCAGCAGCCCGAACAGGGCGGGAAACACCATATATTTT. Looking up the rest from reference TRBV11-2 and TRBJ1-3 gives the full variable domain: EAGVAQSPRYKIIEKRQSVAFWCNPISGHATLYWYQQILGQGPKLLIQFQNNGVVDDSQLPKDRFSAERLKGVDSTLKIQPAKLEDSAVYLCASSPNRAGNTIYFGEGSWLTVV.

This clone was seen a handful of times. The J gene is TRBJ1-2, the V gene TRBV2; D is undetermined. V was shortened by 4 bases and J by 2 bases, with 11 bases between the two germline ends. Per germline, CDR1 SNHLY and CDR2 FYNNEI. There are 14 residues in the CDR3. CDR3 nucleotide sequence: TGTGCCAGCAGTGGCCAGAGCGCCAACTATGGCTACACCTTC. Amino acids: CASSGQSANYGYTF.

In this sample, this clone turned up a few times. The J gene is TRBJ2-7, the V gene TRBV2; 7 nucleotides match TRBD1. With V trimmed by 5 bases and J by 4 bases, 2 bases remained unmatched. Germline assignment: CDR1 SNHLY and CDR2 FYNNEI. The CDR3 consists of 12 residues. CDR3 DNA: TGTGCCAGCAGTAGACAGGGTTACGAGCAGTACGTC. It encodes CASSRQGYEQYV.

J is TRBJ1-3 and V is TRBV29-1, with no clear D. This CDR3 is 16 amino acids long. V was shortened by 7 bases and J by 0 bases, with 19 bases between the two germline ends. The V gene's germline CDR1 is SQVTM and CDR2 ANQGSEA. The CDR3 DNA follows: TGCAGCGCCTCGTCCCCAACTCTGAGCTCTGGAAACACCATATATTTT. Its protein product is CSASSPTLSSGNTIYF.

The rearrangement uses TRBV7-8 and TRBJ1-4; 8 bases line up with TRBD1. V trimming: 5 bases; J trimming: 8 bases; junction bases outside the gene matches: 7. Germline assignment: CDR1 SGHVS and CDR2 FQNEAQ. The CDR3 consists of 14 residues. Here the CDR3 reads CASSRGQAEEKLFF. The CDR3 nucleotides are TGTGCCAGCAGCCGGGGACAGGCGGAGGAAAAACTGTTTTTT.

This clone has more than one count but fewer than ten. Different DNA sequences within this sample yield the same CDR3. The rearrangement links TRBV15 to TRBJ2-3; D remains ambiguous. V lost 0 bases and J lost 3, with 7 bases in between. CDR1 LNHNV and CDR2 YYDKDF come from the germline V gene (reference sequence). CDR3 length: 14 residues. The CDR3 reads CATSRDPGTDTQYF. CDR3 bases: TGTGCCACCAGCAGAGATCCTGGGACAGATACGCAGTATTTT.

V and J are TRBV19 and TRBJ2-1, with a possible D match to TRBD2 (6 bases). V shed 10 bases and J shed 9 bases, with 22 bases lying between them. The germline gives CDR1 LNHDA, CDR2 SQIVND (reference sequence). The length of the CDR3 is 14 residues. CDR3 in DNA: TGTGCCACCGCACTCCTACGGGAGTTGAGTGAGCAGTTCTTC. This translates into CATALLRELSEQFF.

This clone has more than one count but fewer than ten. V gene TRBV4-3 combines with J gene TRBJ2-5; 8 nucleotides match TRBD1. This CDR3 has 15 residues. Per the germline V gene, CDR1 is LGHNA and CDR2 is YSLEER. The junction had 5 bases not matched to a gene; V was cut back by 4 bases and J by 1 base. CDR3 sequence reads: CASSLAGGTQETQYF. The DNA for the CDR3 is TGCGCCAGCAGCCTAGCAGGGGGCACCCAAGAGACCCAGTACTTC.

This chain links TRBV7-9 with TRBJ2-1; 14 bases map to TRBD2. V lost 6 bases to trimming and J lost 0 bases; unmatched junction nucleotides: 10. The CDR3 sequence is 19 residues long. Germline V CDR1 and CDR2: SEHNR, FQNEAQ (reference sequence). CDR3: CASSPRPGTSGSSYNEQFF. The CDR3 nucleotides read TGTGCCAGCAGTCCACGTCCCGGGACTAGCGGGAGCTCCTACAATGAGCAGTTCTTC.

The chain links TRBV4-2 to TRBJ1-5; D is uncertain. Germline CDR1 is LGHNA and CDR2 is YNFKEQ. Trimming left V 2 bases short and J 0 bases short, with 5 bases between. CDR3 size: 14 residues. CDR3 DNA sequence: TGTGCCAGCAGCCAATCAGGTAGCAATCAGCCCCAGCATTTT. It specifies CASSQSGSNQPQHF.

This clone was detected only once. The V gene is TRBV11-3, the J gene TRBJ1-2; unclear D gene. The CDR3 loop spans 17 amino acids. Trimming removed 4 bases at V and 0 bases at J, with 18 bases between. Germline V gene data show CDR1 as SGHNT and CDR2 as YENEEA. The chain's CDR3 is CASSSPPSQAANYGYTF. In nucleotides, the CDR3 is TGTGCCAGCAGCTCGCCCCCAAGTCAGGCGGCTAACTATGGCTACACCTTC.

This clone showed up just a few times. The chain has TRBV27 and TRBJ2-3; 11 bases map to TRBD2. Germline V gives CDR1 MNHEY, CDR2 SMNVEV (reference sequence). The CDR3 length is 14 residues. With 6 bases clipped from V and 2 bases from J, the junction kept 1 base outside the gene matches. The CDR3 sequence is CASRLAGDTDTQYF. The CDR3 DNA is TGTGCCAGCAGACTAGCGGGGGACACAGATACGCAGTATTTT.

The chain employs TRBV5-1 and TRBJ2-5, with D uncertain. The CDR3 is 13 amino acids. Per the germline V gene, CDR1 is SGHRS and CDR2 is YFSETQ. Trimming removed 4 bases at V and 1 base at J, with 8 bases between. Here the CDR3 DNA reads TGCGCCAGCAGCCGACGGAGCCAAGAGACCCAGTACTTC. This translates into CASSRRSQETQYF.

This clone was recorded a few times. The chain has TRBV6-1 and TRBJ2-3; D unresolved. Trimming took off 1 base at V and 2 bases at J, with 7 bases between the two ends. Germline V gene sequence: CDR1 MNHNS, CDR2 SASEGT. The CDR3 extends over 14 amino acids. This CDR3 is CASSEGSLTDTQYF. The CDR3, as DNA: TGTGCCAGCAGTGAAGGGTCCCTCACAGATACGCAGTATTTT.

The rearrangement links TRBV30 to TRBJ2-2, with D perhaps being TRBD1 or TRBD2 (6 bases each). The ends were cut back, 0 bases at V and 5 bases at J, with 16 bases in the middle. In germline, CDR1 is GTSNPN, CDR2 SVGIG (reference sequence). This CDR3 comprises 16 residues. As DNA, the CDR3 is TGTGCCTGGAGTGTACCCGGAGGGGGTGAAACCGGGGAGCTGTTTTTT. Translated, it gives CAWSVPGGGETGELFF.